The 14 T cell receptor beta chains reported below all come from one sample, sequenced in a study of T-cell reconstitution after alpha-beta-depleted transplantation in children (TCRdb year 2016). The library was produced with PCR. Sequencing used an Illumina HiSeq 2500. TCR libraries were prepared with molecular barcoding, using unique molecular identifiers to normalize TCRbeta repertoire quantification. The public reads were reprocessed in TCRdb via fastp at Q25 and MiXCR, keeping in-frame beta chains. A single entry per CDR3 protein holds the most common genes and DNA from its merged rows. This sample comprises 490,000 or so distinct CDR3 sequences, around 12% of them detected only once. The ten largest clones represent around 6.1% of the sample. The sample in question was PBMCs from the stem cell graft donor, obtained from the stem cell graft. These receptors were taken from a human donor who donated a stem cell graft to a child with combined immunodeficiency.

The chain has TRBV6-5 and TRBJ2-7; D perhaps matches TRBD1 (6 bases). Germline loops: CDR1 MNHEY, CDR2 SVGAGI. The CDR3 covers 15 residues. V was clipped by 2 bases and J by 3 bases, with 14 bases between them. The CDR3 DNA reads as TGTGCCAGCAGTTACCTCAGGGGACCCTACTACGAGCAGTACTTC. It codes for CASSYLRGPYYEQYF.

In its sample, this clonotype was seen a few times. The V call is TRBV7-9, the J call TRBJ2-2; D is ambiguous. Germline V gene lookup returns CDR1 SEHNR and CDR2 FQNEAQ (reference sequence). This CDR3 has 15 amino acids. V was clipped by 4 bases and J by 5 bases, with 14 bases between them. The chain's CDR3 is CASSWTPKYTGELFF. In DNA form, the CDR3 reads TGTGCCAGCAGCTGGACCCCCAAGTATACCGGGGAGCTGTTTTTT.

Many counts were recorded for this clonotype. The chain combines TRBV7-2 with TRBJ2-1, with D uncertain. The CDR3 is 15 residues long. The germline V and J ends were trimmed by 2 bases and 5 bases, with 13 bases remaining between them. CDR1 is SGHTA and CDR2 is FQGNSA in the germline V gene. In DNA, the CDR3 is TGTGCCAGCAGCTTAAGGGCAGTGGCCCACAATGAGCAGTTCTTC. Its translation is CASSLRAVAHNEQFF.

There are a few counts of this clonotype. The chain recombines TRBV12-3 or TRBV12-4 with TRBJ2-3; D possibly corresponds to TRBD2 (7 bases). The CDR3 extends over 17 amino acids. Trimming stripped 0 bases from V and 2 bases from J, with 15 bases between. The chain's CDR3 is CASSLAVLGGPTDTQYF. The CDR3 DNA reads as TGTGCCAGCAGTTTAGCGGTCCTGGGGGGGCCCACAGATACGCAGTATTTT.

The genes are TRBV24-1 and TRBJ2-1, with TRBD2 matching over 8 bases. Germline CDR1 reads KGHDR; CDR2 reads SFDVKD. The CDR3 loop spans 15 amino acids. V trimming: 7 bases; J trimming: 5 bases; junction bases outside the gene matches: 9. The CDR3 here is CATRSRGGRDNEQFF. The CDR3 bases are TGTGCCACCAGATCGCGCGGGGGGCGAGACAATGAGCAGTTCTTC.

V and J are TRBV12-3 or TRBV12-4 and TRBJ2-5, with no clear D. There are 13 residues in the CDR3. V dropped 6 bases and J dropped 12 bases, with 20 bases sitting between them. In DNA form, the CDR3 reads TGTGCCAGCAGAGGATGGAGACACCGACGAGAGTACTTC. Translation gives CASRGWRHRREYF.

V gene TRBV5-6 combines with J gene TRBJ2-5, with 15 bases lining up with TRBD2. This CDR3 has 17 residues. The germline V gene encodes CDR1 SGHDT and CDR2 YYEEEE. J was trimmed by 3 bases and V by 4 bases; bases with no gene match: 7. The CDR3: CASSRRTSGRGKETQYF. The CDR3 bases are TGTGCCAGCAGCCGCCGGACTAGCGGGAGGGGAAAAGAGACCCAGTACTTC.

This clonotype was counted a few times. V and J are TRBV7-6 and TRBJ2-1, with a weak D call TRBD1 (5 bases). V lost 2 bases and J lost 9, with 23 bases in between. Germline V lookup: CDR1 SGHVS, CDR2 FNYEAQ. This CDR3 is built from 17 residues. CDR3 loop: CASSLLAGYTGSGEQFF. The CDR3 DNA follows: TGTGCCAGCAGCTTACTCGCAGGGTACACCGGGTCCGGTGAGCAGTTCTTC.

This clonotype was found a few times. The rearrangement joins TRBV9 to TRBJ2-2, with 9 nucleotides matching TRBD2. This CDR3 is 15 amino acids long. Germline CDR1 is SGDLS and CDR2 is YYNGEE. With 0 bases clipped from V and 7 bases from J, the junction kept 4 bases outside the gene matches. The CDR3 loop is CASSVVASGNGELFF. The DNA of the CDR3 is TGTGCCAGCAGCGTAGTGGCTAGCGGGAACGGGGAGCTGTTTTTT. Supplemented by reference TRBV9 and TRBJ2-2, the full variable domain reads DSGVTQTPKHLITATGQRVTLRCSPRSGDLSVYWYQQSLDQGLQFLIQYYNGEERAKGNILERFSAQQFPDLHSELNLSSLELGDSALYFCASSVVASGNGELFFGEGSRLTVL.

This clonotype was seen repeatedly, ten times or more. This sequence joins TRBV18 and TRBJ2-1, with unresolved D. Germline values: CDR1 KGHSH, CDR2 LQKENI. CDR3 size: 12 residues. With 0 bases removed from V and 7 bases from J, the gap between germline ends came to 4 bases. The CDR3 sequence is CASSPPLNEQFF. CDR3 nucleotide sequence: TGTGCCAGCTCACCACCTTTGAATGAGCAGTTCTTC.

This clonotype has a single count. The rearrangement links TRBV25-1 to TRBJ2-7; D is unresolved. Germline V lookup: CDR1 MGHDK, CDR2 SYGVNS. V lost 2 bases and J 1 base, leaving 6 bases between the germline ends. This CDR3 has 13 amino acids. The CDR3 loop is CASSERYSYEQYF. The CDR3 nucleotides are TGTGCCAGCAGTGAACGGTATTCCTACGAGCAGTACTTC.

This clonotype has ten or more counts. The CDR3 protein is CASSEWTGSSYNEQFF. CDR3 in DNA: TGTGCCAGTAGTGAGTGGACAGGGAGCTCCTACAATGAGCAGTTCTTC. This chain joins TRBV19 and TRBJ2-1; 8 bases fit TRBD1. The CDR3 has 16 amino acids. Germline V gene lookup returns CDR1 LNHDA and CDR2 SQIVND (reference sequence). The J segment lost 0 bases and the V segment lost 5 bases, leaving 6 bases of the junction unmatched.

This clonotype was seen at least ten times. The rearrangement uses TRBV12-3 or TRBV12-4 and TRBJ2-2; 7 nucleotides match TRBD2. This CDR3 is 15 amino acids long. J was trimmed by 7 bases and V by 3 bases; bases with no gene match: 8. CDR3 in DNA: TGTGCCAGCAGTTTGGGGGGAGGGCCGGACGGGGAGCTGTTTTTT. Amino acids: CASSLGGGPDGELFF.

This chain uses TRBV7-8 with TRBJ2-5; TRBD2 aligns across 12 bases. The V gene's germline CDR1 is SGHVS and CDR2 FQNEAQ. The V and J ends lost 6 bases and 4 bases, in that order; junction bases with no gene match: 6. The CDR3 runs 15 residues. CDR3 loop: CASRASGGAGETQYF. CDR3 sequence (DNA): TGTGCCAGCAGGGCTAGCGGGGGGGCGGGAGAGACCCAGTACTTC.